This T cell receptor beta chain was sequenced for a study of blood T cell repertoires in COVID-19. The germline V and J ends were trimmed by 0 bases and 4 bases, with 6 bases remaining between them. This CDR3 is 13 amino acids long. The germline gives CDR1 LGHDT, CDR2 YNNKEL (reference sequence). Participants had their cohort set by participant-reported clinical history. The assay was immunoSEQ multiplex PCR, and TCRdb's table has in-frame clones only and misses some. The sample contains approximately 150,000 clones, more than 70% of which appear only once. The receptor was isolated from a man aged 40-55 years who had recovered from COVID-19. The chain couples TRBV3-1 (or the pseudogene TRBV3-2) to TRBJ1-2; D is uncertain. Sample: PBMCs or T cells enriched from blood (not recorded which). CDR3 residues: CASSQDPGYGYTF. In DNA, the CDR3 is TGTGCCAGCAGCCAAGATCCAGGCTATGGCTACACCTTC.